This T cell receptor (beta chain) was obtained from a study of blood T cell repertoires in COVID-19. The method was immunoSEQ multiplex PCR; TCRdb's version includes in-frame clones alone and lacks a portion of them. The repertoire holds about 220,000 clones, with around 80% as singletons. Germline V lookup: CDR1 WSHSY, CDR2 SAAADI. Trimming at V came to 7 bases and at J to 3 bases, leaving 6 bases not matched to a gene. This CDR3 spans 14 amino acids. Source material: PBMCs or T cells enriched from blood (not recorded which). The chain links TRBV10-2 to TRBJ2-7, with 10 bases fitting TRBD2. This clonotype was obtained from a man aged 35 to 55 who had recovered from COVID-19. The CDR3 nucleotides read TGCGCCAGCACTACTAGCGGGACCGACTACGAGCAGTACTTC. This translates into CASTTSGTDYEQYF.